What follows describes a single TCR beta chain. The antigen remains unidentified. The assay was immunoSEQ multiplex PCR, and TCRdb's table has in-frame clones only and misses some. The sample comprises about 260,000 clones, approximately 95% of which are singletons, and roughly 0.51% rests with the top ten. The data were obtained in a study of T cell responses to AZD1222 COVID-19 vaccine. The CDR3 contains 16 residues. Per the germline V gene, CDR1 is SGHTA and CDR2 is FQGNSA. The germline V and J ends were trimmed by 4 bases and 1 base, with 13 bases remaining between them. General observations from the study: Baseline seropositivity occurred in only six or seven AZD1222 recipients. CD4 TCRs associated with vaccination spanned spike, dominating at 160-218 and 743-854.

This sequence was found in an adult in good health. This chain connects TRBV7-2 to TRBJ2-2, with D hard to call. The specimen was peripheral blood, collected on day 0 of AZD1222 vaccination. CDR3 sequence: CASSYLTRRNTGELFF. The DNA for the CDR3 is TGTGCCAGCAGCTACTTAACCAGGAGGAACACCGGGGAGCTGTTTTTT.